This entry is about one TCR beta chain. Its antigen is not identified. The data originate from a study of shared clonotypes between healthy human individuals. Regarding the study as a whole: Since donors were few, the genetic and exposure-history diversity represented was limited.

Trimming took 5 bases from V and 5 from J; bases not matched to a gene: 6. The CDR3 is 16 residues long. Germline V lookup: CDR1 SEHNR, CDR2 FQNEAQ (reference sequence). Sequenced by immunoSEQ multiplex PCR; TCRdb stores in-frame clones only, minus some. The top ten hold about 1% of the sample, which has some 1,400,000 clones, more than 95% seen once. This rearrangement joins TRBV7-9 to TRBJ2-3, with 14 nucleotides matching TRBD2. Material for sequencing was naive CD4+ T cells sorted from blood. This sample's subset: CD45RA+ positively selected. This sequence originates from a young man in good health. In DNA form, the CDR3 reads TGTGCCAGCAGCAGGGGGACTAGCGGGAGTAAAGATACGCAGTATTTT. Its protein is CASSRGTSGSKDTQYF. Combining the CDR3 with reference TRBV7-9 and TRBJ2-3 gives the whole variable domain DTGVSQNPRHKITKRGQNVTFRCDPISEHNRLYWYRQTLGQGPEFLTYFQNEAQLEKSRLLSDRFSAERPKGSFSTLEIQRTEQGDSAMYLCASSRGTSGSKDTQYFGPGTRLTVL.